Below, 32 T cell receptor beta chains from the same sample are listed, as sequenced in a study of response to subunit inactivated influenza vaccine. MiXCR, applied by TCRdb to the RT-PCR reads, yields one record per CDR3 protein. This sample has roughly 780,000 distinct CDR3 sequences, with approximately 17% found just once. Sequences were derived from PBMCs from blood, sampled about 5 days after vaccination. These TCRs come from a middle-aged man who received an inactivated influenza vaccine.

This clonotype appeared a few times. The chain employs TRBV7-2 and TRBJ2-5; D is ambiguous. CDR1 SGHTA and CDR2 FQGNSA come from the germline V gene. The length of the CDR3 is 14 residues. Trimming removed 2 bases from V and 5 bases from J, with 12 bases in between. CDR3 nucleotides: TGTGCCAGCAGCTTATGGGAACCCGGGGAGACCCAGTACTTC. Protein: CASSLWEPGETQYF. The full variable domain, in which reference TRBV7-2 and TRBJ2-5 provide the parts outside the CDR3, is GAGVSQSPSNKVTEKGKDVELRCDPISGHTALYWYRQSLGQGLEFLIYFQGNSAPDKSGLPSDRFSAERTGGSVSTLTIQRTQQEDSAVYLCASSLWEPGETQYFGPGTRLLVL.

This clonotype has a handful of counts. The J gene is TRBJ1-4, the V gene TRBV10-3, with 9 bases identical to TRBD1. V shed 10 bases, J shed 5 bases, and the junction held 2 bases outside the gene matches. The CDR3 spans 12 residues. Per germline, CDR1 ENHRY and CDR2 SYGVKD. CDR3 coding DNA: TGTGCCACCGGGACAGGGAATGAAAAACTGTTTTTT. It yields the protein CATGTGNEKLFF.

In this sample, this clonotype turned up a few times. This rearrangement joins TRBV27 to TRBJ2-7, with D unresolved. Trimming cost V 10 bases and J 2 bases, with 12 bases left between them. Per the germline V gene, CDR1 is MNHEY and CDR2 is SMNVEV (reference sequence). There are 12 residues in the CDR3. The CDR3 DNA reads TGTGCCACAAAAGGGCTAGCCTACGAGCAGTACTTC. Amino acid sequence: CATKGLAYEQYF.

This clonotype has more than one count but fewer than ten. The V and J genes are TRBV7-2 and TRBJ1-1; no firm D call. CDR3 length: 14 residues. Per the germline V gene, CDR1 is SGHTA and CDR2 is FQGNSA. V lost 6 bases, J lost 11 bases, and 22 bases lay in between. The CDR3 nucleotides read TGTGCCAGCAGGCGCCCGGCGACGGGCTTTGGGGCTTTCTTT. Protein: CASRRPATGFGAFF.

This clonotype was counted many times. This rearrangement joins TRBV12-3 or TRBV12-4 to TRBJ1-1; D remains ambiguous. CDR3 length: 13 residues. The V and J ends lost 5 bases and 9 bases respectively, with 16 bases between them. CDR3 in DNA: TGTGCCAGCAGTGCGGACTGGGCTAGTCAAGCTTTCTTT. It translates to CASSADWASQAFF.

This chain uses TRBV5-1 with TRBJ2-6; 11 nucleotides agree with TRBD1. This CDR3 spans 18 amino acids. The germline CDR1 and CDR2 sequences are SGHRS and YFSETQ. Germline trimming cut 3 bases from V and 1 base from J; bases unmatched to any gene: 6. The chain's CDR3 is CASSSLDRGRSGANVLTF. As DNA, the CDR3 is TGCGCCAGCAGCTCCCTGGACAGGGGGCGGTCTGGGGCCAACGTCCTGACTTTC.

The CDR3 region is CASSPRRGKETQYF. DNA for the CDR3: TGTGCCAGCAGCCCGCGCCGGGGTAAAGAGACCCAGTACTTC. The chain joins TRBV7-2 to TRBJ2-5; D is possibly TRBD2 (5 bases). The CDR3 covers 14 residues. Germline V CDR1 and CDR2: SGHTA, FQGNSA. The V end was cut by 5 bases, the J end by 3 bases, with 13 bases between. The full variable domain, completed using reference TRBV7-2 and TRBJ2-5, is GAGVSQSPSNKVTEKGKDVELRCDPISGHTALYWYRQSLGQGLEFLIYFQGNSAPDKSGLPSDRFSAERTGGSVSTLTIQRTQQEDSAVYLCASSPRRGKETQYFGPGTRLLVL.

This clonotype was detected ten times or more. Written as DNA, the CDR3 is TGCGCCAGCAGTGACCAATTGGGGCTGAGCTCCTATAATTCACCCCTCCACTTT. Translated: CASSDQLGLSSYNSPLHF. The chain links TRBV10-2 to TRBJ1-6; TRBD1 is a possible D gene (5 bases). Germline V gives CDR1 WSHSY, CDR2 SAAADI. The CDR3 has 18 amino acids. V lost 3 bases and J lost 0, with 15 bases in between.

This clonotype was picked up a small number of times. The chain employs TRBV12-3 or TRBV12-4 and TRBJ2-7; 7 positions agree with TRBD1. The CDR3 is 14 residues long. V lost 6 bases and J lost 6; bases outside the gene matches: 11. The CDR3 sequence: CASSRRQGLFEQYF. In DNA, the CDR3 is TGTGCCAGCAGCCGTCGACAGGGTTTGTTCGAGCAGTACTTC.

This clonotype has more than one count but fewer than ten. The rearrangement joins TRBV24-1 to TRBJ2-1; 12 nucleotides match TRBD2. After removal of 3 bases from V and 6 bases from J, the junction contained 5 bases not matched to a gene. This CDR3 comprises 16 residues. Germline lookup yields CDR1 KGHDR and CDR2 SFDVKD. Here the CDR3 reads CATSDQTSGGFNEQFF. The CDR3, as DNA: TGTGCCACCAGTGATCAGACTAGCGGGGGCTTCAATGAGCAGTTCTTC.

This clonotype was counted only a few times. The chain joins TRBV7-9 to TRBJ2-7, with TRBD1 as a possible D gene (5 bases). The V gene's germline CDR1 is SEHNR and CDR2 FQNEAQ (reference sequence). Trimming cost V 1 base and J 3 bases, with 19 bases left between them. The CDR3 sequence is 17 residues long. The CDR3 DNA reads TGTGCCAGCAGCTTAGTCCTTGCTGGGGCAGGCCTCTACGAGCAGTACTTC. Protein: CASSLVLAGAGLYEQYF.

This clonotype was counted many times. The chain uses TRBV7-2 and TRBJ2-5; a possible D gene is TRBD2 (5 bases). This CDR3 is built from 14 residues. Germline CDR1 and CDR2: SGHTA and FQGNSA. V gave up 5 bases and J gave up 3 bases, with 13 bases separating them. Here the CDR3 reads CASSTQAGKETQYF. The CDR3 DNA follows: TGTGCCAGCAGCACACAAGCCGGGAAAGAGACCCAGTACTTC.

This clonotype has only a few counts. The rearrangement links TRBV7-2 to TRBJ2-7; D gene uncertain. CDR1 and CDR2 (germline): SGHTA, FQGNSA. Trimming stripped 5 bases from V and 3 bases from J, with 11 bases between. The length of the CDR3 is 13 residues. The CDR3 loop is CASSRSYGYEQYF. As DNA, the CDR3 is TGTGCCAGCAGCCGGTCCTACGGCTACGAGCAGTACTTC.

This clonotype was picked up a small number of times. The chain joins TRBV29-1 to TRBJ1-5; 7 positions agree with TRBD1. The germline V gene encodes CDR1 SQVTM and CDR2 ANQGSEA. The CDR3 extends over 14 amino acids. J was trimmed by 2 bases and V by 1 base; bases with no gene match: 2. Written as DNA, the CDR3 is TGCAGCGTTGAAGTTGGGACAGGCAATCAGCCCCAGCATTTT. Protein: CSVEVGTGNQPQHF.

This chain uses TRBV6-5 with TRBJ2-2, with 9 nucleotides matching TRBD2. Germline CDR1 and CDR2: MNHEY and SVGAGI. V trimming: 0 bases; J trimming: 5 bases; junction bases outside the gene matches: 7. This CDR3 has 17 amino acids. The CDR3 reads CASSYSPSGVITGELFF. DNA of the CDR3: TGTGCCAGCAGTTACTCTCCTAGCGGGGTGATAACCGGGGAGCTGTTTTTT.

This clonotype appeared many times. This rearrangement joins TRBV20-1 to TRBJ2-1, with TRBD1 identical over 9 bases. Germline CDR1 reads DFQATT; CDR2 reads SNEGSKA (reference sequence). Trimming removed 6 bases from V and 3 bases from J; junction bases left unmatched: 6. The CDR3 is 14 residues long. The CDR3 DNA is TGCAGTGCAGATAGGGGACAGGGCTACAATGAGCAGTTCTTC. Its translation is CSADRGQGYNEQFF.

This clonotype has a handful of counts. V and J are TRBV12-3 or TRBV12-4 and TRBJ2-1; TRBD1 matches at 7 bases. V trimming: 5 bases; J trimming: 7 bases; junction bases outside the gene matches: 5. This CDR3 is 13 amino acids long. Here the CDR3 reads CASSVDRRNEQFF. The CDR3 DNA is TGTGCCAGCAGTGTGGACAGGCGGAATGAGCAGTTCTTC.

This clonotype appeared a few times. The gene calls are TRBV11-2 and TRBJ2-7; TRBD2 agrees at 9 bases. There are 18 residues in the CDR3. Per germline, CDR1 SGHAT and CDR2 FQNNGV. The junction had 14 bases not matched to a gene; V was cut back by 5 bases and J by 0 bases. CDR3 DNA sequence: TGTGCCAGCAGCCCCTTAGCGGGGGCTAGCAGGTTCTCCTACGAGCAGTACTTC. It specifies CASSPLAGASRFSYEQYF.

J is TRBJ2-1 and V is TRBV20-1, with TRBD2 matching over 12 bases. V trimming: 0 bases; J trimming: 11 bases; junction bases outside the gene matches: 5. This CDR3 spans 14 amino acids. CDR1 and CDR2 from the germline V gene are DFQATT and SNEGSKA (reference sequence). The CDR3 DNA follows: TGCAGTGCTAGAGATCTAACTAGCGGGAGGAAGCAGTTCTTC. This codes for CSARDLTSGRKQFF.

This clonotype has more than one count but fewer than ten. As DNA, the CDR3 is TGTGCCAGCAGTGGACTAGCGGGAGGCCTGACCCAGTACTTC. This codes for CASSGLAGGLTQYF. The chain recombines TRBV12-3 or TRBV12-4 with TRBJ2-5, with 14 nucleotides matching TRBD2. The CDR3 is 14 residues long. J was trimmed by 7 bases and V by 5 bases; bases with no gene match: 3.

V and J are TRBV5-1 and TRBJ2-5, with 9 nucleotides matching TRBD1. Germline CDR1 reads SGHRS; CDR2 reads YFSETQ. The CDR3 totals 17 residues. Trimming took 0 bases from V and 0 from J; bases not matched to a gene: 6. Here the CDR3 reads CASSLAYGQGNQETQYF. The CDR3 region has the DNA TGCGCCAGCAGCTTGGCCTACGGACAGGGGAACCAAGAGACCCAGTACTTC.

CDR3 amino acids: CASSLLAGDNEQFF. In DNA, the CDR3 is TGTGCCAGCAGCTTACTAGCGGGGGACAATGAGCAGTTCTTC. J is TRBJ2-1 and V is TRBV7-9, with 10 bases that match TRBD2. This CDR3 is 14 amino acids long. The ends lost 2 bases at V and 5 bases at J; junction bases unmatched: 0. The germline V gene encodes CDR1 SEHNR and CDR2 FQNEAQ (reference sequence).

This clonotype has a count of ten or more. V gene TRBV20-1 combines with J gene TRBJ2-3; TRBD2 aligns across 8 bases. The germline gives CDR1 DFQATT, CDR2 SNEGSKA (reference sequence). There are 14 residues in the CDR3. The junction had 5 bases not matched to a gene; V was cut back by 3 bases and J by 3 bases. This chain's CDR3 is CSASPSGRTDTQYF. The CDR3 DNA reads TGCAGTGCTAGTCCTAGCGGGCGAACAGATACGCAGTATTTT.

This clonotype has only a few counts. The J gene is TRBJ2-7, the V gene TRBV12-3 or TRBV12-4; 8 bases match TRBD2. J lost 2 bases, V lost 3 bases, and 3 bases had no gene match. This CDR3 has 14 amino acids. CDR3 residues: CASSFGRGAYEQYF. DNA of the CDR3: TGTGCCAGCAGTTTCGGGCGGGGGGCCTACGAGCAGTACTTC.

There are a few counts of this clonotype. This rearrangement joins TRBV20-1 to TRBJ2-5; a weak D match, TRBD2 (6 bases). The CDR3 spans 13 residues. Germline CDR1 and CDR2: DFQATT and SNEGSKA (reference sequence). The ends were cut back, 6 bases at V and 1 base at J, with 12 bases in the middle. CDR3 loop: CSATRDIQETQYF. CDR3 coding DNA: TGCAGTGCCACGCGGGATATCCAAGAGACCCAGTACTTC.

The rearrangement uses TRBV20-1 and TRBJ1-1; D not resolved. The CDR3 consists of 11 residues. Germline CDR1 DFQATT, CDR2 SNEGSKA (reference sequence). CDR3 loop: CRGIRNTEAFF. Here the CDR3 DNA reads TGCAGGGGTATAAGGAACACTGAAGCTTTCTTT.

This clonotype was observed a few times. The chain uses TRBV4-2 and TRBJ1-2; D may be TRBD1 (5 bases). The CDR3 has 14 residues. Trimming took 0 bases from V and 5 from J, leaving 10 bases between them. Germline lookup yields CDR1 LGHNA and CDR2 YNFKEQ. Here the CDR3 DNA reads TGTGCCAGCAGCCAAGATGACAGCCTATATGGCTACACCTTC. It specifies CASSQDDSLYGYTF.

A few counts support this clonotype. J is TRBJ2-4 and V is TRBV7-9; the match to TRBD1 covers 8 bases. The CDR3 covers 17 residues. With 5 bases clipped from V and 3 bases from J, the junction kept 12 bases outside the gene matches. The germline V gene has CDR1 SEHNR and CDR2 FQNEAQ (reference sequence). CDR3 DNA sequence: TGTGCCAGCAGCCTGACTTACAGGGGGAAGGACAAAAACATTCAGTACTTC. This encodes CASSLTYRGKDKNIQYF.

This clonotype was observed a handful of times. The gene calls are TRBV7-2 and TRBJ2-1, with D hard to call. Germline assignment: CDR1 SGHTA and CDR2 FQGNSA. This CDR3 comprises 12 residues. V was clipped by 0 bases and J by 9 bases, with 6 bases between them. This CDR3 reads CASSLALGEQFF. The CDR3 DNA is TGTGCCAGCAGCTTAGCGCTGGGTGAGCAGTTCTTC.

The chain is built from TRBV7-8 and TRBJ1-1; 10 bases align to TRBD1. The germline gives CDR1 SGHVS, CDR2 FQNEAQ. With 5 bases clipped from V and 2 bases from J, the junction kept 5 bases outside the gene matches. This CDR3 is 15 amino acids long. The CDR3 region is CASSRQGAINTEAFF. CDR3 coding DNA: TGTGCCAGCAGCCGACAGGGGGCTATAAACACTGAAGCTTTCTTT.

This clonotype occurred a few times. Germline is not matched at one junction end, which may reflect a read error. V gene TRBV5-6 combines with J gene TRBJ2-3; the match to TRBD2 covers 8 bases. The CDR3 runs to 15 residues. Germline lookup yields CDR1 SGHDT and CDR2 YYEEEE. The CDR3 region has the DNA TGCGCCAGCAGCTTGGCACTAGCGGGCACAGATACGCAGTATTTT. This sequence encodes CASSLALAGTDTQYF.

The V call is TRBV28, the J call TRBJ2-7; D might be TRBD1 (5 bases). CDR1 MDHEN and CDR2 SYDVKM come from the germline V gene. Trimming removed 10 bases at V and 2 bases at J, with 15 bases between. CDR3 size: 13 residues. The CDR3 bases are TGTGCCACCTTGGACACAACGACCTACGAGCAGTACTTC. Amino acid sequence: CATLDTTTYEQYF.